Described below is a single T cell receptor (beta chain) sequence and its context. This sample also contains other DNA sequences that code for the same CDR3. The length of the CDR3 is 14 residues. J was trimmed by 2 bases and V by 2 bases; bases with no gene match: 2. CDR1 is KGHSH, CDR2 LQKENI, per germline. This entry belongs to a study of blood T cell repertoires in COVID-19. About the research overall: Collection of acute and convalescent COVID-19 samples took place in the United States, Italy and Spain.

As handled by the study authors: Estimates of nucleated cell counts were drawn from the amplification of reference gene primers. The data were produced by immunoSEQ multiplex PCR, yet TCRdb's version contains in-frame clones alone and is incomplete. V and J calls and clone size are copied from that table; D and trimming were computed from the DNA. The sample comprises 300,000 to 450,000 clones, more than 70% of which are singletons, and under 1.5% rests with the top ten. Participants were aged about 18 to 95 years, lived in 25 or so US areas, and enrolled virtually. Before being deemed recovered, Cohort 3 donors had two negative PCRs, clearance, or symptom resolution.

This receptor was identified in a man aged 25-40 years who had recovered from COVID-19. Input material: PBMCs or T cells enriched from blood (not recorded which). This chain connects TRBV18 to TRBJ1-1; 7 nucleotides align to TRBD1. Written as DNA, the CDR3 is TGTGCCAGCTCACCAGGACAGGCAAACACTGAAGCTTTCTTT. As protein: CASSPGQANTEAFF.